This T cell receptor beta chain was profiled in a study of shared clonotypes between healthy human individuals (dated by TCRdb to 2018 to 2021). Concerning the study at large: The cohort included three men and a couple of women between 18 and 49 years of age. For each donor, CD4 naive and CD4 memory were each run on three plates, CD8 naive on two plates, and CD8 memory on one plate. The study deeply sequenced blood TCR repertoires of about five healthy adults to estimate repertoire size and the extent of clonotype sharing between individuals. To increase sequencing depth and limit assay-specific biases, different laboratories used diverse techniques to prepare libraries and sequence TCR repertoires. Each donor's leukapheresis produced roughly between roughly 0.85 and 9 billion PBMCs. Paper-wide results and their limitations: The small number of donors limited the genetic and exposure-history diversity represented. Compared with non-shared clonotypes, clonotypes shared by all four sorted-subset donors had higher generation probabilities. Sampling was limited to blood, and TCR repertoires in tissue likely differ from TCR repertoires in blood. Even with the large sequencing depth, rarefaction of the sorted-subset datasets indicated that sequencing was incomplete. Naive subsets generally had larger estimated clonotype richness than memory subsets did. Based on pairwise subsampling, the degree of clonotype sharing among donors was expected to be affected by sequencing depth. Sharing across a few donors was observed for around 5% of naive CD4, under 4% of naive CD8, roughly 2.4% of memory CD4, and roughly 0.4% of memory CD8 clonotypes.

Concerning this clone itself: The clone's antigen remains unknown. Within one base of it there is no much larger clone, and no base qualities were kept.

For the CD8 naive samples, CD45RO-negative cells were positively selected for CCR7, yielding a CD45RA+CCR7+ population from which TemRA cells were excluded. The donors were healthy, HIV-negative adults with no recently reported acute infections or vaccinations. Every donor was a Caucasian adult living in Nashville, Tennessee, USA. After blood collection by leukapheresis, PBMCs were isolated using Ficoll-Histopaque density gradient centrifugation and then cryopreserved in the vapor phase of liquid nitrogen. Purity and quantity of every magnetically sorted T cell population were checked by analytical flow cytometry. Genomic DNA was isolated from each sorted fraction and quantified by UV absorbance on a Nanodrop 2000c. Using the deep immunoSEQ assay, TCR CDR3 regions were amplified from genomic DNA by multiplex PCR. For each cell subset, the extracted genomic DNA was distributed evenly across all wells of several immunoSEQ 96-well plates, and each plate served as one replicate. For sorted subsets, each replicate PCR was loaded with approximately 200 ng genomic DNA, equivalent to some 31,000 T cell genomes. Purified libraries were quantified with a Qubit 3.0 fluorometer, sized on a Bioanalyzer 2100, and re-quantified with the KAPA Library Quantification kit. Every immunoSEQ 96-well plate was sequenced on a separate single-read 150-cycle Illumina NextSeq 550 flow cell. In the original analysis: The immunoSEQ output contained only junctional sequences without quality scores, so filtering could not match that applied to full-length reads. Sequences were annotated with PyIR, a Python wrapper for IgBLAST v1.9, and V/J genes and CDR3 were assigned using IMGT germline references. Reads were filtered out if the reads had weak V/J assignments (E-value above 1e-6), no CDR3, stop codons, out-of-frame junctions, or ambiguous translated residues. V3J clonotypes were defined as sequences sharing an identical inferred V gene, J gene, and CDR3 amino acid sequence. The percentage overlap between two repertoires was calculated by dividing the number of shared unique clonotypes by the size of the smaller repertoire. Richness of each repertoire was evaluated using RTK rarefaction, the Chao1 estimator, and Recon v2.1 estimates of unobserved clonotypes. Generation probabilities for all TCRbeta clonotypes obtained by the gDNA method from a few donors were computed using OLGA. The table comes from immuneACCESS by way of TCRdb, which keeps in-frame sequences with V and J called. Part of the clones is missing from these tables; in studies checked, under half for an unresolved V gene and the rest for unknown reasons. The D gene and trimming were derived from the DNA, and the V and J assignments and clone size from that table. Present in this sample are 2 million to 2.5 million clones, roughly 95% of which were seen just once. The ten largest clones add up to 0.85% to 1.2% of the sample.

V loses 3 bases, J loses 5 bases, and the germline ends lie 15 bases apart. From the germline V gene, CDR1 is SGHRS and CDR2 is YFSETQ. CDR3 length: 14 amino acids, cysteine to phenylalanine. Of the read, only the CDR3 DNA is kept; its 42 bases are in frame from base 1. The receptor comes from a man aged 18 to 35 in good health. Sequenced input: naive CD8+ T cells sorted from blood. The meaning of the sample's cell subset or site label: CD45RA+CCR7+. The sequence links TRBV5-1 to TRBJ2-7, with an unclear D gene assignment. The nucleotide sequence reads as follows: TGCGCCAGCAGCTGGGGTTACGGCATCGACGAGCAGTACTTC. Translated, it gives CASSWGYGIDEQYF. The full variable domain, with segments outside the CDR3 supplied by the reference TRBV5-1 and TRBJ2-7 proteins, appears as KAGVTQTPRYLIKTRGQQVTLSCSPISGHRSVSWYQQTPGQGLQFLFEYFSETQRNKGNFPGRFSGRQFSNSRSEMNVSTLELGDSALYLCASSWGYGIDEQYFGPGTRLTVT.